Listed here are 15 T cell receptor beta chains from one sample, sequenced in a study of blood T cells in healthy people across ages. For the second PCR, which ran for roughly 6 to 12 cycles, a sample-barcoded 5' primer and a J-beta primer mix were used. TCRdb re-derived calls from the 5' RACE reads in MiXCR, one entry per CDR3 protein. Among hundreds of thousands of distinct CDR3 sequences listed, over 45% were seen once. Source material: blood. The receptors originated from a woman aged 55-70 years in good health.

This clonotype was picked up one time. J is TRBJ2-1 and V is TRBV6-1; D possibly uses TRBD1 or TRBD2 (7 bases each). The J call is doubtful: the DNA matches TRBJ2-7 better. CDR3 length: 16 amino acids. Germline V gene lookup returns CDR1 MNHNS and CDR2 SASEGT. The CDR3 region is CASSLGDSGVWNEQYF. The CDR3 nucleotides read TGTGCCAGCAGCCTAGGGGACAGCGGGGTTTGGAATGAGCAGTACTTC.

The V gene is TRBV20-1, the J gene TRBJ2-4, with D possibly called TRBD1 or TRBD2 (6 bases each). Germline V gives CDR1 DFQATT, CDR2 SNEGSKA (reference sequence). The CDR3 is 16 amino acids. The V end lost 0 bases, the J end lost 0 bases, and 12 bases lay between the germline ends. CDR3: CSARDPGAGAKNIQYF. DNA of the CDR3: TGCAGTGCTAGAGATCCGGGGGCAGGAGCCAAAAACATTCAGTACTTC.

This chain connects TRBV29-1 to TRBJ2-7; D is possibly TRBD1 or TRBD2 (5 bases each). V was clipped by 4 bases and J by 2 bases, with 9 bases between them. The CDR3 runs to 12 residues. Germline values: CDR1 SQVTM, CDR2 ANQGSEA. In DNA, the CDR3 is TGCAGCGTTGGGGACGGCCCCTACGAGCAGTACTTC. Its translation is CSVGDGPYEQYF.

This chain links TRBV6-6 with TRBJ2-3, with D unclear. With 7 bases removed from V and 0 bases from J, the gap between germline ends came to 2 bases. The CDR3 consists of 11 residues. CDR1 is MNHNY and CDR2 is SVGAGI in the germline V gene (reference sequence). The DNA for the CDR3 is TGTGCCAGCAAAAGCACAGATACGCAGTATTTT. Protein: CASKSTDTQYF.

This rearrangement joins TRBV7-2 to TRBJ2-1; 7 bases match TRBD2. Near its end, the DNA agrees better with TRBJ2-7, so the J call may be wrong. Germline CDR1 is SGHTA and CDR2 is FQGNSA. The CDR3 length is 13 residues. As DNA, the CDR3 is TGTGCCTCCCGGGGCGGGGGTGGTAATGAGCAGTACTTC. It encodes CASRGGGGNEQYF.

This clonotype has more than one count but fewer than ten. The rearrangement links TRBV7-2 to TRBJ2-5; 7 positions agree with TRBD1. With 2 bases clipped from V and 7 bases from J, the junction kept 4 bases outside the gene matches. There are 13 residues in the CDR3. Germline-derived CDR1 and CDR2 are SGHTA and FQGNSA. The CDR3 nucleotides read TGTGCCAGCAGCTTAAACCGACAGGGGACCCAGTACTTC. This gives the protein CASSLNRQGTQYF. The full variable domain, its missing parts supplied by reference TRBV7-2 and TRBJ2-5, is GAGVSQSPSNKVTEKGKDVELRCDPISGHTALYWYRQSLGQGLEFLIYFQGNSAPDKSGLPSDRFSAERTGGSVSTLTIQRTQQEDSAVYLCASSLNRQGTQYFGPGTRLLVL.

Remarks on this clonotype: Compared with germline, one end of the junction differs, possibly owing to a read error. The chain has TRBV30 and TRBJ2-7, with 12 positions matching TRBD2. CDR3 length: 15 amino acids. Germline V gives CDR1 GTSNPN, CDR2 SVGIG (reference sequence). The CDR3 spells CTWRRLAGAYYEQYF. The CDR3 DNA is TGTACCTGGCGGAGACTAGCGGGAGCTTACTACGAGCAGTACTTC. The whole variable domain, filled in from reference TRBV30 and TRBJ2-7, reads SQTIHQWPATLVQPVGSPLSLECTVEGTSNPNLYWYRQAAGRGLQLLFYSVGIGQISSEVPQNLSASRPQDRQFILSSKKLLLSDSGFYLCTWRRLAGAYYEQYFGPGTRLTVT.

The rearrangement links TRBV20-1 to TRBJ2-3; 10 bases agree with TRBD2. J was trimmed by 4 bases and V by 6 bases; bases with no gene match: 10. This CDR3 is 15 amino acids long. The germline V gene encodes CDR1 DFQATT and CDR2 SNEGSKA (reference sequence). CDR3 coding DNA: TGCAGTGCGGGCCTAGCGGGAGCCCTACCAGATACGCAGTATTTT. Translating it yields CSAGLAGALPDTQYF.

The chain recombines TRBV5-1 with TRBJ1-1; no clear D gene. V was clipped by 5 bases and J by 0 bases, with 11 bases between them. The CDR3 totals 14 residues. The germline V gene has CDR1 SGHRS and CDR2 YFSETQ. The CDR3 region has the DNA TGCGCCAGCAGTTTAGAGAGAATGAACACTGAAGCTTTCTTT. It encodes CASSLERMNTEAFF.

The V gene is TRBV7-3, the J gene TRBJ2-1; the match to TRBD2 covers 10 bases. From germline, CDR1 is SGHTA and CDR2 FQGTGA. After removal of 1 base from V and 7 bases from J, the junction contained 10 bases not matched to a gene. This CDR3 contains 17 residues. CDR3 residues: CASSLRPASGRWNEQFF. The CDR3 region has the DNA TGTGCCAGCAGCTTAAGGCCGGCTAGCGGGAGATGGAATGAGCAGTTCTTC. Together with reference TRBV7-3 and TRBJ2-1, the CDR3 gives the full variable domain: GAGVSQTPSNKVTEKGKYVELRCDPISGHTALYWYRQSLGQGPEFLIYFQGTGAADDSGLPNDRFFAVRPEGSVSTLKIQRTERGDSAVYLCASSLRPASGRWNEQFFGPGTRLTVL.

This clonotype is a singleton in its sample. The J gene is TRBJ2-7, the V gene TRBV10-3; D remains unclear. This CDR3 spans 11 amino acids. Germline values: CDR1 ENHRY, CDR2 SYGVKD. Trimming took 11 bases from V and 5 from J, leaving 13 bases between them. CDR3 nucleotide sequence: TGTGCCGATCGGGCAGTCGACGAGCAGTACTTC. Amino acid sequence: CADRAVDEQYF.

Only a few counts were recorded for this clonotype. This chain uses TRBV5-1 with TRBJ2-5; 14 bases are shared with TRBD2. V lost 2 bases and J lost 5; bases outside the gene matches: 5. The CDR3 length is 16 residues. The germline gives CDR1 SGHRS, CDR2 YFSETQ. CDR3 nucleotides: TGCGCCAGCAGCTTTGGGACTAGCGGGAGTCGGGAGACCCAGTACTTC. Protein: CASSFGTSGSRETQYF.

A word on this clonotype: This may be a read error: a much more frequent sequence differs by one nucleotide. This sequence joins TRBV4-3 and TRBJ2-7; no definite D call. The CDR3 consists of 15 residues. V lost 2 bases, J lost 2 bases, and 13 bases lay in between. Per the germline V gene, CDR1 is LGHNA and CDR2 is YSLEER. CDR3 in amino acids: CASSQTGLRPYEQYF. The CDR3, as DNA: TGCGCCAGCAGCCAAACCGGGCTAAGACCCTACGAGCAGTACTTC.

J is TRBJ2-3 and V is TRBV20-1; tentatively, D is TRBD1 or TRBD2 (5 bases each). Trimming cost V 6 bases and J 6 bases, with 10 bases left between them. CDR3 length: 11 amino acids. The germline V gene encodes CDR1 DFQATT and CDR2 SNEGSKA (reference sequence). The CDR3 coding sequence is TGCAGTGCAGCCAGGGAGGATACGCAGTATTTT. Amino acid sequence: CSAAREDTQYF.

The CDR3 region has the DNA TGTGCCAGCAGCTTAGAGGGGCGGAACAAAGAGACCCAGTACTTC. This gives the protein CASSLEGRNKETQYF. The rearrangement joins TRBV7-2 to TRBJ2-5; maybe TRBD1 (5 bases). Deletions cut 1 base from V and 3 bases from J, with 12 bases between. The CDR3 sequence is 15 residues long. Germline lookup yields CDR1 SGHTA and CDR2 FQGNSA.